The source of this T cell receptor (beta chain) is a study of response to subunit inactivated influenza vaccine. To note about this clonotype: Its antigen remains unidentified.

Overall study findings and caveats: With each seasonal influenza vaccination, the authors suggested, few new T cells are recruited.

TCRdb processed the RT-PCR reads anew with MiXCR; each CDR3 protein has one entry. The top ten hold 26% of the sample, which has about 190,000 distinct CDR3 sequences, 13% to 15% seen once. There are 15 residues in the CDR3. Looked up from germline, CDR1 is LNHNV and CDR2 is YYDKDF (reference sequence). Between the trimmed V and J ends, which lost 9 bases and 5 bases, there was a span of 23 bases. Here the sequenced sample was CD8+ T cells sorted from PBMCs, taken less than 6 days after vaccination. The chain carries TRBV15 and TRBJ2-7, with D perhaps matching TRBD2 (6 bases). The clonotype originates from a man aged 45-65 years who received an inactivated influenza vaccine. Here the CDR3 DNA reads TGTGCCACTCAGCAGGTAGGAGGGGAATCCCACGAGCAGTACTTC. It codes for CATQQVGGESHEQYF. The variable domain in full, completed from reference TRBV15 and TRBJ2-7, reads DAMVIQNPRYQVTQFGKPVTLSCSQTLNHNVMYWYQQKSSQAPKLLFHYYDKDFNNEADTPDNFQSRRPNTSFCFLDIRSPGLGDTAMYLCATQQVGGESHEQYFGPGTRLTVT.